This TCR beta chain was sequenced during a study of blood T cell repertoires in COVID-19 (dated by TCRdb to the early 2020s). About the full investigation: Samples from collaborators originated in the United States, Italy and Spain and spanned both the acute and convalescent phases of COVID-19. The prospective study material was composed of cDNA or gDNA derived from T cells, B-cell-depleted T cells, or PBMCs. The dataset comprised deeply sampled blood TCRbeta repertoires from subjects exposed to, actively infected with, or recovered from COVID-19. The repertoires were made available in a free public database intended to serve as a resource for research on the immune response to SARS-CoV-2. The samples were drawn from two sources: the first 160 participants of the ongoing ImmuneRACE study, and 1,254 subjects contributed by 6 global collaborators. A de-identified subject ID, COVID-19 status, age in years and sex were almost always included in the sample metadata. Where HLA class I and class II types were available, the types were taken from metadata supplied by the sample provider, not from assay-based typing. The study at large found these results: How much clinical and demographic metadata was included differed by source and by participant, and the metadata was provided uncurated.

Each collaborating institution followed its own protocols to collect whole blood in K2EDTA tubes. For TCRbeta analysis, collaborators shipped samples in one of three forms: frozen whole blood, isolated PBMCs, or DNA extracted from either of those sample types. TCRbeta CDR3 regions were amplified from genomic DNA using the immunoSEQ Assay, a bias-controlled multiplex PCR. The study's processing was this. Nucleated cell counts per sample were estimated from amplification of reference gene primers within the assay. To quantify the absolute abundance of each unique TCRbeta CDR3 rearrangement, sequence reads were collapsed and filtered. For each sample, productive Simpson clonality was calculated as the square root of Simpson's diversity index over productive rearrangements. TCRdb re-hosts the immuneACCESS table, in-frame sequences only. Its copies lack some clones; in the studies checked, an unresolved V gene accounts for under half of them, and the cause for the rest is not known. Clone size and V and J calls were adopted from that table, with D and trimming inferred from the DNA. In all, the sample holds fewer than 300,000 clones, and roughly 84% of those were seen once. The ten biggest clones cover roughly 3.1% of the sample.

Turning to this clone: Its antigen is unknown. No much larger clone is present one base from it, and per-base qualities are unavailable.

Sequenced sample: peripheral blood. This sequence originates from a woman in her late teens or twenties with acute or convalescent COVID-19.

The CDR3 protein is CAWKGTGYGTEAFF. Here is the DNA: TGTGCCTGGAAGGGGACAGGGTACGGGACTGAAGCTTTCTTT. The chain joins TRBV30 to TRBJ1-1; 9 nucleotides in the junction match TRBD1. V and J are trimmed by 4 bases and 5 bases, and the gene matches miss 8 bases of the junction. CDR1 and CDR2, looked up from the germline V gene (reference sequence), are GTSNPN and SVGIG. The CDR3 measures 14 amino acids from cysteine to phenylalanine. The read is trimmed to its CDR3 DNA, 42 bases read in frame from base 1.